These T cell receptor beta chains were read from a single sample in a study of blood T cell repertoires in COVID-19. The method was immunoSEQ multiplex PCR; TCRdb's version includes in-frame clones alone and lacks a portion of them. The profile shows about 33,000 clones, over 75% of them singletons. Sequencing input: peripheral blood. Receptor source: a man between 60 and 70 years old with active COVID-19. Each CDR3 is given with its conserved first and last residue.

J gene	V gene	CDR3 protein
TRBJ1-6	TRBV11-2	CASSFGTPDSPLHF
TRBJ2-7	TRBV29-1	CSVGEGQGEQYF
TRBJ2-1	TRBV11-2	CASSFRRRDRGSYNEQFF
TRBJ1-2	TRBV18	CASSPSREFGYTF
TRBJ2-7	TRBV28	CASIRPGQGYEQYF
TRBJ2-1	TRBV5-5	CASTVLNQRGSGRMGNEQFF
TRBJ1-2	TRBV6-5	CASSYSGTLGLGYTF
TRBJ2-1	TRBV28	CASKWGGPGQFF
TRBJ1-4	TRBV7-2	CASSLREGNEKLFF
TRBJ1-2	TRBV28	CASSGPGQFYGYTF
TRBJ2-2	TRBV7-8	CASSLPLGRGRTTGELFF
TRBJ1-5	TRBV2	CASSERDWEAIGHF
TRBJ2-2	TRBV5-1	CASSSPRTGGYASTGELFF
TRBJ1-2	TRBV5-1	CASSLALVAETNYGYTF
TRBJ2-3	TRBV11-3	CASSLLVSTDTQYF
TRBJ1-1	TRBV5-6	CASSLVQGSTEAFF
TRBJ2-1	TRBV28	CASTPVGTPIAQFF
TRBJ1-1	TRBV5-1	CASSSKGQGEAFF
TRBJ2-1	TRBV7-9	CASSLGWGSYNEQFF
TRBJ2-1	TRBV27	CASSLLGIKLAGVSNEQFF
TRBJ2-2	TRBV12-5	CASGLSAGELFF
TRBJ2-1	TRBV9	CASSPTSYEQFF